This record looks at one TCR beta chain sequence and its context. Trimming took 3 bases from V and 10 from J; bases not matched to a gene: 16. The CDR3 is 17 amino acids. Germline values: CDR1 SGHTA, CDR2 FQGNSA. Original data processing: Reference gene primer amplification yielded estimated nucleated cell counts. Sequencing used immunoSEQ multiplex PCR; TCRdb keeps in-frame clones, though not all of them. The DNA was the basis for D and trimming; V, J and clone size are from that table. Here the sample spans some 240,000 clones, 84% being singletons. These data are taken from a study of blood T cell repertoires in COVID-19. The overall study: Whether acute or convalescent, the COVID-19 samples came from the United States, Italy and Spain.

Sequenced input: peripheral blood. The clonotype originates from a woman in her thirties or forties who had recovered from COVID-19. The chain uses TRBV7-2 and TRBJ2-1; 9 nucleotides match TRBD1. CDR3 amino acids: CASSFPPGQGRTGEQFF. The CDR3 DNA is TGTGCCAGCAGCTTCCCACCGGGACAGGGTAGAACAGGGGAGCAGTTCTTC.